This T cell receptor (beta chain) is drawn from a study of blood T cells in healthy people across ages. The ends lost 4 bases at V and 4 bases at J; junction bases unmatched: 4. Looked up from germline, CDR1 is LGHNA and CDR2 is YSLEER. CDR3 length: 14 residues. A second PCR of about 6 to 12 cycles used a sample-barcoded 5' primer and a J-beta primer mix. TCRdb reprocessed the 5' RACE reads with MiXCR, giving one entry per CDR3 protein. This table holds 1.5 million to 2 million distinct CDR3 sequences, 28% found once. This receptor was taken from a woman in her thirties in good health. The specimen sequenced was blood. J is TRBJ2-3 and V is TRBV4-3; 8 nucleotides agree with TRBD2. CDR3 DNA sequence: TGCGCCAGCAGCCCCGCGGGAGGTGCAGATACGCAGTATTTT. This sequence encodes CASSPAGGADTQYF.